This TCR beta chain was observed in a study of blood T cell repertoires in COVID-19. Study context: There were acute and convalescent COVID-19 samples, and they came from the United States, Italy and Spain. Sources were T cells, B-cell-depleted T cells, or PBMCs; the material itself was cDNA or gDNA.

Per the authors' pipeline: Amplifying reference gene primers gave estimates of nucleated cell counts. Sequencing was performed with immunoSEQ multiplex PCR; in TCRdb, only in-frame clones are kept and a portion is missing. D and trimming come from the DNA, and the V and J calls and clone size come from that table. The repertoire holds 30,000 to 40,000 clones, with roughly 86% as singletons. The CDR3 is 16 amino acids. The germline gives CDR1 LGHNA, CDR2 YSLEER. J gave up 3 bases and V 0 bases, and 3 bases lay outside the gene matches. This receptor was taken from a man older than 75 with active or convalescent COVID-19. Sequenced input: peripheral blood. This chain links TRBV4-3 with TRBJ2-3, with 10 bases that match TRBD1. The CDR3 is CASSQEGQGLTDTQYF. The DNA for the CDR3 is TGCGCCAGCAGCCAAGAGGGACAGGGGTTAACAGATACGCAGTATTTT.